The entry below gives a single T cell receptor beta chain sequence along with its context. Trimming cost V 1 base and J 0 bases, with 10 bases left between them. The length of the CDR3 is 16 residues. From germline, CDR1 is MGHRA and CDR2 YSYEKL. The entry originates in a study of blood T cell repertoires in COVID-19. Overall study: COVID-19 samples, acute and convalescent, were from the United States, Italy and Spain. PBMCs, B-cell-depleted T cells, or T cells provided the cDNA or gDNA that made up the material.

Clones were sequenced by immunoSEQ multiplex PCR, and TCRdb holds only the in-frame ones, with some missing. The table records 75,000 to 95,000 clones, 85% of them present only once. The chain uses TRBV4-1 and TRBJ2-1; D not certain. The sequencing input was peripheral blood. The sequence came from a man between 50 and 59 years old with acute or convalescent COVID-19. This chain's CDR3 is CASSQGVGSSYNEQFF. The CDR3 DNA reads as TGCGCCAGCAGCCAAGGAGTGGGCAGCTCCTACAATGAGCAGTTCTTC.